A single sample is the source of the 23 T cell receptor beta chains below, sequenced in a study of blood T cell repertoires in COVID-19. Generated by immunoSEQ multiplex PCR, the TCRdb table keeps only in-frame clones and is missing some. The sample holds 95,000 to 150,000 clones, roughly 88% seen once. Specimen: peripheral blood. The source of these receptors is a man aged 45-65 years with acute or convalescent COVID-19.

The rearrangement joins TRBV24-1 to TRBJ1-2; weak D call: TRBD1 (5 bases). Germline CDR1 and CDR2: KGHDR and SFDVKD. This CDR3 contains 13 residues. The germline V and J ends were trimmed by 6 bases and 4 bases, with 11 bases remaining between them. The CDR3 region has the DNA TGTGCCACCAGTATAGAAACAGGCTATGGCTACACCTTC. The encoded protein is CATSIETGYGYTF.

V gene TRBV6-2 or TRBV6-3 combines with J gene TRBJ2-6, with TRBD2 matching 13 bases. CDR3 size: 17 residues. The junction had 4 bases not matched to a gene; V was cut back by 5 bases and J by 3 bases. In germline, CDR1 is MNHEY, CDR2 SVGEGT. The CDR3 loop is CASSAGTSGIGANVLTF. In DNA, the CDR3 is TGTGCCAGCAGTGCCGGGACTAGCGGGATTGGGGCCAACGTCCTGACTTTC.

In this sample, this clone turned up once. The rearrangement links TRBV4-2 to TRBJ1-1, with D tentatively TRBD1 (5 bases). CDR3 length: 16 residues. Germline V gene sequence: CDR1 LGHNA, CDR2 YNFKEQ. Trimming shortened V by 1 base and J by 6 bases, and 18 bases separated the two germline ends. CDR3 protein: CASSQAGRGRGAEAFF. The DNA for the CDR3 is TGTGCCAGCAGCCAAGCGGGCCGAGGGAGGGGCGCTGAAGCTTTCTTT.

The chain is built from TRBV18 and TRBJ1-1, with D possibly matching TRBD1 (6 bases). The CDR3 is made up of 19 amino acids. V lost 2 bases, J lost 1 base, and 23 bases lay in between. Germline CDR1 is KGHSH and CDR2 is LQKENI. The CDR3 spells CASSPRPMGQGFTNTEAFF. For the CDR3, the DNA is TGTGCCAGCTCACCAAGGCCCATGGGGCAGGGGTTCACGAACACTGAAGCTTTCTTT.

This chain uses TRBV6-5 with TRBJ2-4; 10 positions agree with TRBD2. Germline V gene lookup returns CDR1 MNHEY and CDR2 SVGAGI. Trimming cost V 0 bases and J 1 base; bases outside gene matches: 0. This CDR3 contains 16 residues. This CDR3 is CASSYSSGRAKNIQYF. CDR3 coding DNA: TGTGCCAGCAGTTACTCTAGCGGGAGGGCCAAAAACATTCAGTACTTC.

Regarding this clone: This specimen includes other DNA sequences encoding the same CDR3. V and J are TRBV29-1 and TRBJ2-1; 11 bases align to TRBD2. The CDR3 length is 14 residues. Germline-derived CDR1 and CDR2 are SQVTM and ANQGSEA. The trim removed 4 bases at V and 3 bases at J, leaving 2 bases unmatched. CDR3 in DNA: TGCAGCGTTGGACTAGCGGGACTCTACAATGAGCAGTTCTTC. Its protein product is CSVGLAGLYNEQFF.

The V and J genes are TRBV27 and TRBJ1-2, with 9 bases identical to TRBD1. The CDR3 totals 13 residues. After removal of 6 bases from V and 8 bases from J, the junction contained 7 bases not matched to a gene. Germline-derived CDR1 and CDR2 are MNHEY and SMNVEV (reference sequence). For the CDR3, the DNA is TGTGCCAGCAGGACCCGGGACAGGGTAGGCTACACCTTC. Amino acid sequence: CASRTRDRVGYTF.

This clone was detected only once. This chain links TRBV3-1 (or the pseudogene TRBV3-2) with TRBJ2-2; TRBD2 aligns across 11 bases. Germline V gives CDR1 LGHDT, CDR2 YNNKEL (reference sequence). This CDR3 has 16 residues. Trimming cost V 3 bases and J 9 bases; bases outside gene matches: 9. The DNA for the CDR3 is TGTGCCAGCAGCCAGACCCTAGCGGGGGGACCGAGGGAGCTGTTTTTT. Translated: CASSQTLAGGPRELFF.

The chain combines TRBV3-1 (or the pseudogene TRBV3-2) with TRBJ2-1, with 10 bases matching TRBD2. This CDR3 region has 15 residues. Unmatched junction bases numbered 8, after V lost 4 bases and J lost 8 bases. CDR1 and CDR2 from the germline V gene are LGHDT and YNNKEL (reference sequence). CDR3 loop: CASSLSGRLGDEQFF. As DNA, the CDR3 is TGTGCCAGCAGCCTTAGCGGGAGGCTAGGAGATGAGCAGTTCTTC.

This sequence joins TRBV29-1 and TRBJ2-7; TRBD1 matches at 11 bases. The CDR3 has 12 residues. Germline CDR1 reads SQVTM; CDR2 reads ANQGSEA. V dropped 6 bases and J dropped 10; count of bases not matched to a gene: 8. The CDR3 loop reads CSVDTGTGGQYF. CDR3 nucleotides: TGCAGCGTAGACACCGGGACAGGGGGTCAGTACTTC.

V is TRBV6-6 and J is TRBJ1-3; perhaps TRBD1 as D (5 bases). V was cut by 4 bases and J by 3 bases, with 13 bases left in between. The CDR3 is 15 amino acids. Germline CDR1 and CDR2: MNHNY and SVGAGI (reference sequence). CDR3 nucleotide sequence: TGTGCCAGCAGTTTCAGGGTTAACGATGGAAACACCATATATTTT. Its translation: CASSFRVNDGNTIYF.

This rearrangement joins TRBV6-5 to TRBJ2-7; 9 bases are a match to TRBD1. The ends lost 2 bases at V and 3 bases at J; junction bases unmatched: 2. The CDR3 spans 14 residues. Germline V gene lookup returns CDR1 MNHEY and CDR2 SVGAGI. CDR3 nucleotide sequence: TGTGCCAGCAGTTACAGGGACAGGGTCTACGAGCAGTACTTC. This codes for CASSYRDRVYEQYF.

The J gene is TRBJ1-1, the V gene TRBV5-6; tentative D call: TRBD1 (6 bases). The CDR3 spans 13 residues. The germline V gene has CDR1 SGHDT and CDR2 YYEEEE. Trimming took 5 bases from V and 5 from J, leaving 13 bases between them. The CDR3 coding sequence is TGTGCCAGCAGAGTAAACAGGGTGACTGAAGCTTTCTTT. Protein product: CASRVNRVTEAFF.

The count of this clone is one. This chain connects TRBV24-1 to TRBJ2-1; TRBD1 aligns across 12 bases. The germline CDR1 and CDR2 sequences are KGHDR and SFDVKD. This CDR3 is 16 amino acids long. The V and J ends lost 6 bases and 7 bases, in that order; junction bases with no gene match: 9. CDR3 loop: CATSMPGQGARNEQFF. CDR3 sequence (DNA): TGTGCCACCAGTATGCCGGGACAGGGGGCGAGGAATGAGCAGTTCTTC.

The V and J genes are TRBV5-5 and TRBJ2-6; D remains unclear. Germline V gene lookup returns CDR1 SGHKS and CDR2 YYEKEE (reference sequence). The CDR3 extends over 15 amino acids. V shed 0 bases and J shed 3 bases, with 7 bases lying between them. This chain's CDR3 is CASSLGANGANVLTF. CDR3 DNA sequence: TGTGCCAGCAGCTTGGGAGCTAATGGGGCCAACGTCCTGACTTTC.

V usage is TRBV4-3 and J usage is TRBJ2-7; D might be TRBD2 (5 bases). The germline CDR1 and CDR2 sequences are LGHNA and YSLEER. V dropped 4 bases and J dropped 0 bases, with 16 bases sitting between them. There are 16 residues in the CDR3. CDR3 bases: TGCGCCAGCAGCCCGAGGACTGGTGGGAGCTCCTACGAGCAGTACTTC. Residues: CASSPRTGGSSYEQYF.

The chain combines TRBV7-6 with TRBJ2-7, with a possible D match to TRBD2 (5 bases). This CDR3 comprises 16 residues. V was clipped by 5 bases and J by 3 bases, with 20 bases between them. Germline values: CDR1 SGHVS, CDR2 FNYEAQ. The chain's CDR3 is CASSPEGQVGHYEQYF. DNA of the CDR3: TGTGCCAGCAGCCCTGAGGGCCAGGTCGGCCACTACGAGCAGTACTTC.

As regards this clone: Other DNA sequences in the same sample also yield this CDR3. The chain combines TRBV11-3 with TRBJ2-7; a possible D gene is TRBD2 (5 bases). The CDR3 is made up of 12 amino acids. The V end lost 1 base, the J end lost 13 bases, and 14 bases lay between the germline ends. CDR1 and CDR2 (germline): SGHNT, YENEEA. Here the CDR3 DNA reads TGTGCCAGCAGCTTAGTAATCGGGAATCCCTACTTC. It translates to CASSLVIGNPYF.

V gene TRBV19 combines with J gene TRBJ2-7, with 12 bases fitting TRBD2. The length of the CDR3 is 14 residues. J was trimmed by 1 base and V by 9 bases; bases with no gene match: 4. Germline V gene data show CDR1 as LNHDA and CDR2 as SQIVND (reference sequence). For the CDR3, the DNA is TGTGCCAGCGGAGGGACTAGCGGGTCCTACGAGCAGTACTTC. Encoded protein: CASGGTSGSYEQYF.

This clone was counted a single time. The chain combines TRBV2 with TRBJ2-3; 9 nucleotides align to TRBD2. CDR3 length equals 11 residues. Germline values: CDR1 SNHLY, CDR2 FYNNEI. With V trimmed by 9 bases and J by 10 bases, 5 bases remained unmatched. The CDR3 region has the DNA TGTGCCAGAGAGCGGGAGGACTCGCAGTATTTT. Protein sequence: CAREREDSQYF.

The chain employs TRBV2 and TRBJ1-2; D might be TRBD1 (5 bases). The germline gives CDR1 SNHLY, CDR2 FYNNEI. Trimming removed 4 bases from V and 8 bases from J, with 14 bases in between. CDR3 length: 13 amino acids. The CDR3 sequence: CASSVADSSGYTF. The CDR3 DNA is TGTGCCAGCAGTGTGGCAGACAGTAGCGGCTACACCTTC.

The chain is built from TRBV24-1 and TRBJ2-1; 9 nucleotides line up with TRBD2. V gave up 0 bases and J gave up 2 bases; unmatched junction bases: 7. The CDR3 loop spans 18 amino acids. The germline gives CDR1 KGHDR, CDR2 SFDVKD. The CDR3 spells CATSDLPMTSGTYNEQFF. In DNA form, the CDR3 reads TGTGCCACCAGTGATTTGCCCATGACTAGCGGTACCTACAATGAGCAGTTCTTC.

The chain combines TRBV2 with TRBJ1-2, with TRBD1 identical over 7 bases. This CDR3 is built from 12 residues. The V and J ends lost 4 bases and 8 bases, in that order; junction bases with no gene match: 4. Germline loops: CDR1 SNHLY, CDR2 FYNNEI. The CDR3 nucleotides are TGTGCCAGCAGTGCCAGACAGGGCGGCTACACCTTC. This gives the protein CASSARQGGYTF.